The 28 T cell receptor beta chains presented below share a single source sample, sequenced in a study of T cells in Graves' hyperthyroidism and ophthalmopathy. Template material for amplifying TCR beta CDR3 regions consisted of RNA transcripts. HTBI primers drove first-round RT-PCR of the TCR CDR3. MiXCR was run by TCRdb on the multiplex PCR reads, yielding one entry per CDR3 protein. The sample shows over 700,000 distinct CDR3 sequences, about 38% of them seen only once. The sequenced material came from blood. The receptors come from a man younger than 35 with Graves' hyperthyroidism.

This clonotype was recorded at least ten times. This chain links TRBV20-1 with TRBJ1-2, with TRBD1 as a possible D gene (5 bases). The CDR3 totals 12 residues. CDR1 is DFQATT and CDR2 is SNEGSKA in the germline V gene (reference sequence). Between the trimmed V and J ends, which lost 5 bases and 10 bases, there was a span of 17 bases. In DNA form, the CDR3 reads TGCAGTGCTGAACACCCGGGACGGTCCTACACCTTC. Amino acids: CSAEHPGRSYTF.

Only one count was recorded for this clonotype. The rearrangement joins TRBV7-2 to TRBJ2-7; 8 bases are shared with TRBD2. Trimming cost V 5 bases and J 2 bases; bases outside gene matches: 8. Germline V gene lookup returns CDR1 SGHTA and CDR2 FQGNSA. The CDR3 contains 15 residues. The CDR3 bases are TGTGCCAGCAGCCAAACAACTAGCGGTGCCTACGAGCAGTACTTC. Amino acids: CASSQTTSGAYEQYF.

This sequence joins TRBV7-9 and TRBJ2-7, with 9 positions matching TRBD1. This CDR3 is built from 15 residues. V trimming: 3 bases; J trimming: 4 bases; junction bases outside the gene matches: 7. In germline, CDR1 is SEHNR, CDR2 FQNEAQ (reference sequence). CDR3 region: CASSFPGQGIYEQYF. CDR3 DNA sequence: TGTGCCAGCAGCTTTCCGGGACAGGGTATTTACGAGCAGTACTTC. The full variable domain, with the rest looked up from reference TRBV7-9 and TRBJ2-7, is DTGVSQNPRHKITKRGQNVTFRCDPISEHNRLYWYRQTLGQGPEFLTYFQNEAQLEKSRLLSDRFSAERPKGSFSTLEIQRTEQGDSAMYLCASSFPGQGIYEQYFGPGTRLTVT.

The CDR3 DNA reads as TGTGCCAGCAGCTTAGTATACGGGGGACAGGCGACTTCAGCTTTCTTT. Its translation: CASSLVYGGQATSAFF. The chain uses TRBV7-8 and TRBJ1-1; 8 bases fit TRBD1. The V and J ends lost 1 base and 10 bases, in that order; junction bases with no gene match: 14. The CDR3 length is 16 residues. Germline V CDR1 and CDR2: SGHVS, FQNEAQ.

For this clonotype: A junction boundary mismatches the germline segment, possibly from a read error. The genes are TRBV10-3 and TRBJ1-6, with 7 bases that match TRBD1. The CDR3 covers 16 residues. In germline, CDR1 is ENHRY, CDR2 SYGVKD. CDR3 DNA sequence: TGTGCCAGCAGTGCTAGAAGGGACAGATATAATTCACCCCTCCACTTT. Protein: CASSARRDRYNSPLHF.

With respect to this clonotype: A much larger clone lies one base from this, so it may be a read error. The CDR3 sequence is CATSDLPRDGVQSLSF. CDR3 coding DNA: TGTGCCACCAGTGATTTGCCCCGGGACGGGGTCCAATCGCTGTCTTTT. This sequence joins TRBV24-1 and TRBJ2-2, with D possibly called TRBD1 or TRBD2 (5 bases each). CDR3 size: 16 residues. Germline CDR1 reads KGHDR; CDR2 reads SFDVKD.

This chain connects TRBV10-3 to TRBJ1-1, with D possibly matching TRBD1 (5 bases). V was clipped by 11 bases and J by 3 bases, with 13 bases between them. The CDR3 length is 12 residues. The germline CDR1 and CDR2 sequences are ENHRY and SYGVKD. CDR3 loop: CAGRSRDTEAFF. The CDR3 DNA reads TGTGCCGGACGGAGCAGGGACACTGAAGCTTTCTTT.

The rearrangement uses TRBV20-1 and TRBJ1-1, with 10 positions matching TRBD1. J lost 4 bases, V lost 6 bases, and 11 bases had no gene match. CDR3 length equals 15 residues. Per the germline V gene, CDR1 is DFQATT and CDR2 is SNEGSKA (reference sequence). As DNA, the CDR3 is TGCAGTGCCCTGAGAGGGACAGGGGTTCCCACTGAAGCTTTCTTT. Its protein is CSALRGTGVPTEAFF.

The count of this clonotype is one. The chain joins TRBV10-3 to TRBJ2-7, with 12 bases matching TRBD1. The V gene end was trimmed by 10 bases and the J gene end by 9 bases; junction bases not matched to a gene: 10. This CDR3 is built from 13 residues. The germline V gene has CDR1 ENHRY and CDR2 SYGVKD. The CDR3, as DNA: TGTGCCACCTTAGGGACAGGGGGCCAGGGGCAGTACTTC. Translating it yields CATLGTGGQGQYF.

V is TRBV11-2 and J is TRBJ2-7, with D perhaps matching TRBD1 or TRBD2 (5 bases each). The CDR3 has 15 amino acids. Germline loops: CDR1 SGHAT, CDR2 FQNNGV. V was pared by 0 bases and J by 2 bases, with 11 bases between. CDR3 DNA: TGTGCCAGCAGCTTAGAGGGGGAAACCCCCTACGAGCAGTACTTC. It encodes CASSLEGETPYEQYF.

The rearrangement uses TRBV20-1 and TRBJ2-5; TRBD2 matches at 8 bases. The germline V gene has CDR1 DFQATT and CDR2 SNEGSKA (reference sequence). This CDR3 contains 16 residues. With 3 bases clipped from V and 5 bases from J, the junction kept 14 bases outside the gene matches. In nucleotides, the CDR3 is TGCAGTGCTAGGGGGTTCGCCGGGAGGGTGGGCGAGACCCAGTACTTC. Protein: CSARGFAGRVGETQYF.

The V gene is TRBV7-2, the J gene TRBJ2-6; tentatively, D is TRBD1 (5 bases). Germline-derived CDR1 and CDR2 are SGHTA and FQGNSA. The CDR3 consists of 16 residues. V lost 5 bases, J lost 1 base, and 12 bases lay in between. The CDR3 spells CASSQEAGSGANVLTF. The CDR3 DNA is TGTGCCAGCAGCCAAGAAGCAGGGTCTGGGGCCAACGTCCTGACTTTC.

Remarks on this clonotype: It is likely a read error, because the conserved phenylalanine at the end of the CDR3 is missing. The V gene is TRBV19, the J gene TRBJ1-6, with a weak D call TRBD1 (6 bases). The V gene's germline CDR1 is LNHDA and CDR2 SQIVND (reference sequence). V was cut by 5 bases and J by 0 bases, with 20 bases left in between. This CDR3 contains 19 residues. The CDR3 reads CASSSPGHLLGSYNSPLHL. The CDR3 bases are TGTGCCAGTAGTTCTCCGGGACATCTACTAGGCTCCTATAATTCACCCCTCCACCTT.

The gene calls are TRBV29-1 and TRBJ2-7; D is possibly TRBD1 (6 bases). The CDR3 loop spans 12 amino acids. V lost 3 bases, J lost 3 bases, and 9 bases lay in between. In germline, CDR1 is SQVTM, CDR2 ANQGSEA. Written as DNA, the CDR3 is TGCAGCGTTGATGAGACAGGCTACGAGCAGTACTTC. This encodes CSVDETGYEQYF.

V and J are TRBV27 and TRBJ2-7; 10 bases map to TRBD1. The CDR3 sequence is 14 residues long. V lost 1 base to trimming and J lost 6 bases; unmatched junction nucleotides: 3. Germline V gives CDR1 MNHEY, CDR2 SMNVEV (reference sequence). CDR3 sequence reads: CASSLWTGGVEQYF. CDR3 DNA: TGTGCCAGCAGTTTATGGACAGGGGGAGTCGAGCAGTACTTC.

V and J are TRBV13 and TRBJ1-4; 7 bases align to TRBD1. The ends lost 2 bases at V and 9 bases at J; junction bases unmatched: 3. Germline CDR1 and CDR2: PRHDT and FYEKMQ (reference sequence). The CDR3 is 13 residues long. CDR3: CASSLRRGQKLFF. CDR3 in DNA: TGTGCCAGCAGCTTAAGGAGGGGGCAAAAACTGTTTTTT.

This clonotype showed up many times. The chain joins TRBV7-9 to TRBJ1-2; TRBD1 is a possible D gene (6 bases). The CDR3 runs to 14 residues. Germline CDR1 and CDR2: SEHNR and FQNEAQ (reference sequence). The ends were cut back, 1 base at V and 3 bases at J, with 9 bases in the middle. The CDR3 coding sequence is TGTGCCAGCAGCTTAGGACAGGCCTACTATGGCTACACCTTC. Its protein is CASSLGQAYYGYTF.

J is TRBJ2-7 and V is TRBV29-1; 7 bases align to TRBD1. This CDR3 has 13 residues. J was trimmed by 4 bases and V by 8 bases; bases with no gene match: 11. Germline V gives CDR1 SQVTM, CDR2 ANQGSEA. The CDR3 DNA sequence: TGCAGCTTGGGTGCACAGGGGTGGTACGAGCAGTACTTC. Translating it yields CSLGAQGWYEQYF.

This chain links TRBV7-4 with TRBJ1-1; 10 bases agree with TRBD1. The CDR3 consists of 16 residues. The trim removed 5 bases at V and 3 bases at J, leaving 9 bases unmatched. From germline, CDR1 is SGHVT and CDR2 SQSDAQ. The CDR3 region has the DNA TGTGCCAGCAGCCCGCCGACAGGGGGCTTTGACACTGAAGCTTTCTTT. Translated, it gives CASSPPTGGFDTEAFF.

This clonotype was seen repeatedly, ten times or more. J is TRBJ2-6 and V is TRBV5-1; D call uncertain. From germline, CDR1 is SGHRS and CDR2 YFSETQ. Trimming shortened V by 1 base and J by 2 bases, and 7 bases separated the two germline ends. This CDR3 region has 15 residues. CDR3 DNA: TGCGCCAGCAGCTTGTTGGGCACTGGGGCCAACGTCCTGACTTTC. Residues: CASSLLGTGANVLTF. The variable domain in full, completed from reference TRBV5-1 and TRBJ2-6, reads KAGVTQTPRYLIKTRGQQVTLSCSPISGHRSVSWYQQTPGQGLQFLFEYFSETQRNKGNFPGRFSGRQFSNSRSEMNVSTLELGDSALYLCASSLLGTGANVLTFGAGSRLTVL.

This clonotype was counted only a few times. The V and J genes are TRBV9 and TRBJ2-7, with a tentative D call TRBD2 (5 bases). The CDR3 runs to 15 residues. Trimming cost V 4 bases and J 6 bases, with 20 bases left between them. Germline CDR1 is SGDLS and CDR2 is YYNGEE. This CDR3 reads CASSPERGIEGEQYF. CDR3 DNA: TGTGCCAGCAGCCCAGAGAGAGGAATAGAGGGCGAGCAGTACTTC.

This clonotype was picked up a small number of times. The chain has TRBV4-1 and TRBJ1-2; D perhaps matches TRBD1 (6 bases). The CDR3 is made up of 15 amino acids. Germline CDR1 is MGHRA and CDR2 is YSYEKL. Between the trimmed V and J ends, which lost 4 bases and 0 bases, there was a span of 12 bases. CDR3 in DNA: TGCGCCAGCAGCCCCATGACAGGCTCTAACTATGGCTACACCTTC. It yields the protein CASSPMTGSNYGYTF.

This clonotype was seen only a few times. The rearrangement uses TRBV20-1 and TRBJ1-5; D unresolved. The germline CDR1 and CDR2 sequences are DFQATT and SNEGSKA (reference sequence). Trimming pared 0 bases from V and 2 bases from J, leaving 11 bases between. The CDR3 extends over 15 amino acids. The CDR3 bases are TGCAGTGCTAGAGATCTAGGGCTGGGCAATCAGCCCCAGCATTTT. Translated: CSARDLGLGNQPQHF.

This clonotype was observed at least ten times. The V and J genes are TRBV6-4 and TRBJ2-6; D may be TRBD2 (5 bases). The ends were cut back, 3 bases at V and 4 bases at J, with 13 bases in the middle. This CDR3 region has 16 residues. Germline loops: CDR1 MRHNA, CDR2 SNTAGT. The CDR3 nucleotides are TGTGCCAGCAGTGAATCGGGGTCTAGAGGGGCCAACGTCCTGACTTTC. The encoded protein is CASSESGSRGANVLTF.

The J gene is TRBJ1-1, the V gene TRBV19, with a possible D match to TRBD1 (5 bases). This CDR3 contains 15 residues. The germline gives CDR1 LNHDA, CDR2 SQIVND (reference sequence). Trimming removed 4 bases from V and 6 bases from J, with 18 bases in between. The CDR3 sequence is CASSNFDSRYSEAFF. The CDR3 coding sequence is TGTGCCAGTAGTAACTTTGACAGTCGGTACTCTGAAGCTTTCTTT.

This clonotype appeared many times. The chain is built from TRBV9 and TRBJ1-3; possible D gene TRBD1, 5 bases. This CDR3 has 12 residues. Between the trimmed V and J ends, which lost 1 base and 7 bases, there was a span of 6 bases. Germline V lookup: CDR1 SGDLS, CDR2 YYNGEE. Here the CDR3 reads CASSVWGNTIYF. CDR3 in DNA: TGTGCCAGCAGCGTATGGGGGAACACCATATATTTT.

This clonotype was detected many times. The chain employs TRBV7-2 and TRBJ2-2, with D tentatively TRBD1 or TRBD2 (5 bases each). V lost 5 bases, J lost 5 bases, and 18 bases lay in between. Germline V gene sequence: CDR1 SGHTA, CDR2 FQGNSA. The CDR3 is made up of 16 amino acids. CDR3 bases: TGTGCCAGCAGCCCCGCCCGGAGGCCAGGGACCGGGGAGCTGTTTTTT. The encoded protein is CASSPARRPGTGELFF.

The gene calls are TRBV4-1 and TRBJ2-2; D possibly corresponds to TRBD1 (6 bases). The CDR3 has 15 amino acids. V was shortened by 6 bases and J by 2 bases, with 13 bases between the two germline ends. Germline CDR1 and CDR2: MGHRA and YSYEKL. The CDR3 here is CASRTTGANTGELFF. Written as DNA, the CDR3 is TGCGCCAGCAGAACGACAGGAGCCAACACCGGGGAGCTGTTTTTT.